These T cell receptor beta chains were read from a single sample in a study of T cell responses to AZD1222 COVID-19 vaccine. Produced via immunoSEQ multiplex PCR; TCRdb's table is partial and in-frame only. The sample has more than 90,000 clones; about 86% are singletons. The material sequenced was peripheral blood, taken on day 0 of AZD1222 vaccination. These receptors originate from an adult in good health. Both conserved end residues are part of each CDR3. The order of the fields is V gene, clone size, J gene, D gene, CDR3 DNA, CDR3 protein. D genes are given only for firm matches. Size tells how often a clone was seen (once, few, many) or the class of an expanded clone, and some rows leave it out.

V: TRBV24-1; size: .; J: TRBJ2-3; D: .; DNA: TGTGCCACCAGTGATCGAAGAAGCACAGATACGCAGTATTTT; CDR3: CATSDRRSTDTQYF
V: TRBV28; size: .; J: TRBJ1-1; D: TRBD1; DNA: TGTGCCAGCACCCTGGACAGGGGGAACACTGAAGCTTTCTTT; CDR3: CASTLDRGNTEAFF
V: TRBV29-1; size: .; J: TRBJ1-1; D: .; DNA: TGCAGCGTTGCGAAGGCGGGGAACACTGAAGCTTTCTTT; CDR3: CSVAKAGNTEAFF
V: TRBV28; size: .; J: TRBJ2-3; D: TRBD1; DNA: TGTGCCAGCAGGGGGGGGACAGGGGGTATGGCTAGCGGGAGCACAGATACGCAGTATTTT; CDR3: CASRGGTGGMASGSTDTQYF
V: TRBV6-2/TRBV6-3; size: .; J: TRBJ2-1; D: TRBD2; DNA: TGTGCCAGCAGTTTCTCAGGGACTAGCGGACGTAATGAGCAGTTCTTC; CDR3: CASSFSGTSGRNEQFF
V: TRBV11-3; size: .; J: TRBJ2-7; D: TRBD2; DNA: TGTGCCAGCAGCTCCTTCGGGCGGGAGTCCGCCTACGAGCAGTACTTC; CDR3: CASSSFGRESAYEQYF
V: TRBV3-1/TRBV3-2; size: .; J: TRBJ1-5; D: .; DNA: TGTGCCAGCAGCCACGGGGCGGGCATTAGCAATCAGCCCCAGCATTTT; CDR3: CASSHGAGISNQPQHF
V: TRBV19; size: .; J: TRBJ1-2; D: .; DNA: TGTGCCAGTAGTATAGATCTCAGCAGGGACTATGGCTACACCTTC; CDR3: CASSIDLSRDYGYTF
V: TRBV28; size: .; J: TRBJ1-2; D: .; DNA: TGTGCCAGCAGACCTCAGGGGTCCTTAAGGAACTATGGCTACACCTTC; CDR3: CASRPQGSLRNYGYTF
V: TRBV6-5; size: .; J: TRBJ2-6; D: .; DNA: TGTGCCAGCAGTTACGACCACTCTGGGGCCAACGTCCTGACTTTC; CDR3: CASSYDHSGANVLTF
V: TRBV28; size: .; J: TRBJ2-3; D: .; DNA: TGTGCCATCCCCAGGGAAGGGGGCACAGATACGCAGTATTTT; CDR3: CAIPREGGTDTQYF
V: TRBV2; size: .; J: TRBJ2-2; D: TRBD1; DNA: TGTGCCAGCACTGGGACAGCGAACACCGGGGAGCTGTTTTTT; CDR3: CASTGTANTGELFF
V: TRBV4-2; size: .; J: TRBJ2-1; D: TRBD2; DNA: TGTGCCAGCAGCCACACAAGCGGGAGGACCAATGAGCAGTTCTTC; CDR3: CASSHTSGRTNEQFF
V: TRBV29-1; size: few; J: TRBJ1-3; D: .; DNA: TGCAGCGTCCCAGGGGCGTCTGGAAACACCATATATTTT; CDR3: CSVPGASGNTIYF
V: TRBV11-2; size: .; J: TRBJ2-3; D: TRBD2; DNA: TGTGCCAGCAAACTAGCGGGAGGGACAGATACGCAGTATTTT; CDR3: CASKLAGGTDTQYF
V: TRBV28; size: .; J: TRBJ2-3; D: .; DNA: TGTGCCAGCAGTTTGGGCCGGGACAAAACCACAGATACGCAGTATTTT; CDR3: CASSLGRDKTTDTQYF
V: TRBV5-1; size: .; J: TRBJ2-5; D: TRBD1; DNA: TGCGCCAGCAGCTTGGACAGGGGGCGAGGGGAGACCCAGTACTTC; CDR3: CASSLDRGRGETQYF
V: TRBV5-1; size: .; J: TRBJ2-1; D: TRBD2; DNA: TGCGCCAGCAGCTTGACCGGGACTAGCGGGAGTAATGAGCAGTTCTTC; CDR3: CASSLTGTSGSNEQFF
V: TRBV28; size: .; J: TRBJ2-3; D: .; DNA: TGTGCCAGCAGAGGGGTAGCAGATACGCAGTATTTT; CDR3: CASRGVADTQYF
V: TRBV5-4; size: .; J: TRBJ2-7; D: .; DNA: TGTGCCAGCAGCCCGCTTGTAGGGGACTACGAGCAGTACTTC; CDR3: CASSPLVGDYEQYF
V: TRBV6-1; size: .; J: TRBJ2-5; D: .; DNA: TGTGCCAGCAGTGAACCGCTACAGAAAGAGACCCAGTACTTC; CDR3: CASSEPLQKETQYF
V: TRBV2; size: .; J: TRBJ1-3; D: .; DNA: TGTGCCAGCAGTGTGGGACTTCTAAACTCTGGAAACACCATATATTTT; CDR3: CASSVGLLNSGNTIYF
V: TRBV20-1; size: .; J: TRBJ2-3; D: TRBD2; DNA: TGCAGTGCTAGTAGGCTAGCGGGAGGTTACACAGATACGCAGTATTTT; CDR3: CSASRLAGGYTDTQYF
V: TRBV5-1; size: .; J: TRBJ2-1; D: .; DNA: TGCGCCAGCAGCTTGGGACAGGGGAGGGTTTATGAGCAGTTCTTC; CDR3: CASSLGQGRVYEQFF
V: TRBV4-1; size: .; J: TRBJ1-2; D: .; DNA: TGCGCCAGCAGCCAAGAGGTACGGCCCTATGGCTACACCTTC; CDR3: CASSQEVRPYGYTF
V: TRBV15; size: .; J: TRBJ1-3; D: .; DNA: TGTGCCACCAGCCCCCGAGGAGGTTCTGGAAACACCATATATTTT; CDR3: CATSPRGGSGNTIYF